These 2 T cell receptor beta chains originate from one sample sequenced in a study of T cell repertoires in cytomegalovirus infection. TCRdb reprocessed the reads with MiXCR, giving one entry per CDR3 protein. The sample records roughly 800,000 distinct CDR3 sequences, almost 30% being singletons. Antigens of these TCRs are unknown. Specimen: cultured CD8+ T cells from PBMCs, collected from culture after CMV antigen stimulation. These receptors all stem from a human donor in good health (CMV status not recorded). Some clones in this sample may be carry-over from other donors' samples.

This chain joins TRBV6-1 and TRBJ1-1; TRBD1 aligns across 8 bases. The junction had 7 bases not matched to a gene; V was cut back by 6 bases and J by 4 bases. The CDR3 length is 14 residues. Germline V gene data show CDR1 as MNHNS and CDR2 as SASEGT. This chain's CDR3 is CASSPGGRRTEAFF. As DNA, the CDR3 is TGTGCCAGCAGCCCAGGGGGCCGGCGCACTGAAGCTTTCTTT.

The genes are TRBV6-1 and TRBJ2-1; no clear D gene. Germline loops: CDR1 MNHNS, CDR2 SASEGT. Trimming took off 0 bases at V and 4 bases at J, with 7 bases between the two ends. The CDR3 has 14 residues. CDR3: CASSEAVGYNEQFF. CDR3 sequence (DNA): TGTGCCAGCAGTGAAGCGGTGGGATACAATGAGCAGTTCTTC.